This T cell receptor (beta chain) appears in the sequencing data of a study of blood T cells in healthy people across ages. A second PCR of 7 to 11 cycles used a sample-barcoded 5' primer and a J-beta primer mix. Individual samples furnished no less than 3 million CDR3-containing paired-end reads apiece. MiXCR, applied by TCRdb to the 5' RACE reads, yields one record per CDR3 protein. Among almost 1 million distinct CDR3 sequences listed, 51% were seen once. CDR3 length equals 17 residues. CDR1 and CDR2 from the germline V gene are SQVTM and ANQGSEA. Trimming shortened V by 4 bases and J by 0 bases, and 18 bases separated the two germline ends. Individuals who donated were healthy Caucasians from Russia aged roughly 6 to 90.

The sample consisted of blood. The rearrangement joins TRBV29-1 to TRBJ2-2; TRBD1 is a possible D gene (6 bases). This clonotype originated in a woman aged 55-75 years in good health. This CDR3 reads CSVGLARGSSNTGELFF. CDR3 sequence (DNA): TGCAGCGTTGGATTGGCCAGGGGATCCTCGAACACCGGGGAGCTGTTTTTT.